A single sample is the source of the 8 T cell receptor beta chains below, sequenced in a study of CD4 T cell repertoires in COVID-19. Produced via immunoSEQ multiplex PCR; TCRdb's table is partial and in-frame only. The data show about 75,000 clones, roughly 80% seen once. The sample consisted of CD4+ T cells from peripheral blood, taken after recovery from COVID-19. The origin of the receptors is a human donor who had COVID-19.

The gene calls are TRBV28 and TRBJ2-7; 7 bases match TRBD2. CDR1 and CDR2 (germline): MDHEN, SYDVKM. V was clipped by 5 bases and J by 6 bases; unmatched bases: 10. The CDR3 is made up of 14 amino acids. In DNA, the CDR3 is TGTGCCAGCAGTCCCCCGGGGGGAGCGAGCGAGCAGTACTTC. Its translation is CASSPPGGASEQYF.

V gene TRBV7-9 combines with J gene TRBJ2-1; 11 nucleotides line up with TRBD2. There are 14 residues in the CDR3. V lost 7 bases to trimming and J lost 4 bases; unmatched junction nucleotides: 3. The germline V gene encodes CDR1 SEHNR and CDR2 FQNEAQ (reference sequence). CDR3 in DNA: TGTGCCAGCACGCCTAGCGGGGGGTACAATGAGCAGTTCTTC. Amino acids: CASTPSGGYNEQFF.

The genes are TRBV5-1 and TRBJ2-7; 9 bases agree with TRBD1. Germline lookup yields CDR1 SGHRS and CDR2 YFSETQ. The CDR3 loop spans 15 amino acids. V dropped 4 bases and J dropped 4; count of bases not matched to a gene: 9. The CDR3 loop reads CASSPGGQGSYEQYF. CDR3 nucleotide sequence: TGCGCCAGCAGCCCGGGGGGACAGGGTTCATACGAGCAGTACTTC.

V gene TRBV4-2 combines with J gene TRBJ1-5; 7 bases map to TRBD1. The ends lost 4 bases at V and 5 bases at J; junction bases unmatched: 8. CDR3 length: 15 amino acids. Germline assignment: CDR1 LGHNA and CDR2 YNFKEQ. As DNA, the CDR3 is TGTGCCAGCAGCCTCAGGGAGGGGGCTGATCAGCCCCAGCATTTT. Translating it yields CASSLREGADQPQHF.

J is TRBJ1-1 and V is TRBV11-2, with TRBD1 matching over 8 bases. Per the germline V gene, CDR1 is SGHAT and CDR2 is FQNNGV. Losses at the gene ends were 1 base for V and 3 bases for J; bases not matched to a gene: 7. The CDR3 is 16 residues long. The CDR3 region is CASSLGSGGTDTEAFF. In DNA form, the CDR3 reads TGTGCCAGCAGCTTAGGATCAGGGGGCACGGACACTGAAGCTTTCTTT.

J is TRBJ1-6 and V is TRBV21-1; the table's D call, TRBD1, was not checked against the DNA. TRBV21-1 is recorded as a pseudogene. This CDR3 is 19 amino acids long. CDR3 region: CASSKRDRQLPTRSSPLHF. The CDR3 bases are TGTGCCAGCAGCAAAAGGGACAGGCAACTCCCGACACGTTCTTCACCCCTCCACTTT.

The chain uses TRBV3-1 (or the pseudogene TRBV3-2) and TRBJ2-3, with D tentatively TRBD1 or TRBD2 (5 bases each). Germline CDR1 and CDR2: LGHDT and YNNKEL (reference sequence). The germline V and J ends were trimmed by 8 bases and 5 bases, with 11 bases remaining between them. The CDR3 is 12 amino acids. DNA of the CDR3: TGTGCCAGCGCTCCTGGGGGAGATACGCAGTATTTT. Protein: CASAPGGDTQYF.

The chain is built from TRBV5-8 and TRBJ1-2; D is ambiguous. V was cut by 3 bases and J by 4 bases, with 4 bases left in between. The CDR3 consists of 11 residues. Germline V gene lookup returns CDR1 SGHTS and CDR2 YDEGEE. The CDR3 DNA reads TGTGCCAGCAGCTCGATCTATGGCTACACCTTC. It is translated as CASSSIYGYTF.